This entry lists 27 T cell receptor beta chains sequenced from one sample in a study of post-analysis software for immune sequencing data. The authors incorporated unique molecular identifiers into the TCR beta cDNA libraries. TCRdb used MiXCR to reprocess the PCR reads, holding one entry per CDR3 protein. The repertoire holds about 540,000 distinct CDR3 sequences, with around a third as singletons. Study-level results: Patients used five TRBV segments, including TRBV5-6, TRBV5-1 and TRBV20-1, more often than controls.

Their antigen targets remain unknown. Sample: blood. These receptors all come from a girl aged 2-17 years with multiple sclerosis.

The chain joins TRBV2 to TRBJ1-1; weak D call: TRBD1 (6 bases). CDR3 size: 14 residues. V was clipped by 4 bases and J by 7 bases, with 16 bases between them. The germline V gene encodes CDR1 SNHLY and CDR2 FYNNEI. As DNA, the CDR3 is TGTGCCAGCAGTGCTAACAGGGTAGGCGGTGAAGCTTTCTTT. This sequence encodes CASSANRVGGEAFF.

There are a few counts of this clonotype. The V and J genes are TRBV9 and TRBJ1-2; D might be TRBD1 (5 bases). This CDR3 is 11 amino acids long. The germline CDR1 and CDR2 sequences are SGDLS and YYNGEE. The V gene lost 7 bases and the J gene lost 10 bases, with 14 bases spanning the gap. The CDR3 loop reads CASGGRVLYTF. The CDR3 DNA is TGTGCCAGCGGGGGAAGAGTGCTCTACACCTTC.

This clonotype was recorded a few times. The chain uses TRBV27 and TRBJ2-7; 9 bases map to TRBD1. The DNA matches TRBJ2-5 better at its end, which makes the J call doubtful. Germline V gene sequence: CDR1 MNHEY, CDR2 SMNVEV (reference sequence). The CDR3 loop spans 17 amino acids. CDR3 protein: CASSLWLPGQGVGTQYF. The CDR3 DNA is TGTGCCAGCAGTTTATGGCTACCGGGACAGGGTGTTGGGACCCAGTACTTC.

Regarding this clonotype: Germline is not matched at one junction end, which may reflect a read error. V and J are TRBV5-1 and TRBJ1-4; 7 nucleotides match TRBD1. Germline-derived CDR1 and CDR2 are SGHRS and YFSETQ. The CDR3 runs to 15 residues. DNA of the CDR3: TGCGCCAGCAGCTTGGAGACAGGGACTAATGAAAAACGGTTTTTT. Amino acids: CASSLETGTNEKRFF.

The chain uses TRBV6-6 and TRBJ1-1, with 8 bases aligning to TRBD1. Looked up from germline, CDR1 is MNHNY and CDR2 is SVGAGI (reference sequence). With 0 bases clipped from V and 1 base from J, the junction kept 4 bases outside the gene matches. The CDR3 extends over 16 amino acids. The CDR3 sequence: CASSYSGGTGNTEAFF. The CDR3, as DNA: TGTGCCAGCAGTTACTCGGGGGGGACAGGGAACACTGAAGCTTTCTTT.

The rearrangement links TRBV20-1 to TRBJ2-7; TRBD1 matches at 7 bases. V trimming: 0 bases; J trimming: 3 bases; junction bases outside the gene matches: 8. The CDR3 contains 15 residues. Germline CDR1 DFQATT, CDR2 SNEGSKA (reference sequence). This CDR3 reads CSARDRQGSLYEQYF. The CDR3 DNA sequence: TGCAGTGCTAGAGATAGACAGGGTTCTCTCTACGAGCAGTACTTC.

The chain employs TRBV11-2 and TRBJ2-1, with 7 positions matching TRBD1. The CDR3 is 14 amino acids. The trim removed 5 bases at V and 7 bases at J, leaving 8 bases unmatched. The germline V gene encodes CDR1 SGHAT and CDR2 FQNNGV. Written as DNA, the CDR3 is TGTGCCAGCAGCGTGACCGGGACAGCGAATGAGCAGTTCTTC. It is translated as CASSVTGTANEQFF.

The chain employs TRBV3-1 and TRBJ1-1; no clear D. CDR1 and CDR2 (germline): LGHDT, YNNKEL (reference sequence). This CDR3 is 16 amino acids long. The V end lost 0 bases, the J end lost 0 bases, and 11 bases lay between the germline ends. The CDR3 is CASSQEAGLVNTEAFF. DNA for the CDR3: TGTGCCAGCAGCCAAGAGGCAGGCTTAGTGAACACTGAAGCTTTCTTT.

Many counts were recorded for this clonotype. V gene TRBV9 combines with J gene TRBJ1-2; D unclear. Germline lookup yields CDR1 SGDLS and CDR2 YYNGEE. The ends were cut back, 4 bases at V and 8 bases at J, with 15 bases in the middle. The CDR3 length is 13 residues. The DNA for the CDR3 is TGTGCCAGCAGCCCGCTTGTGGGCCAAGGCTACACCTTC. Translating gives CASSPLVGQGYTF.

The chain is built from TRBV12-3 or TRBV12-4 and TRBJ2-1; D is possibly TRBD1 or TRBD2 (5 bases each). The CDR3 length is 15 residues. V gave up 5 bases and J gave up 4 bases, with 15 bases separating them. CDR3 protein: CASSPPRDPYNEQFF. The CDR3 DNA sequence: TGTGCCAGCAGTCCCCCCCGGGACCCATACAATGAGCAGTTCTTC.

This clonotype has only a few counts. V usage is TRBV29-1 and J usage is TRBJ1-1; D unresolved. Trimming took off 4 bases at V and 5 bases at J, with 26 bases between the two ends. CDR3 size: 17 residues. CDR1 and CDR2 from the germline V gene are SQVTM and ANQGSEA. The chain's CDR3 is CSVVRYGREGDKTEAFF. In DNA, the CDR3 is TGCAGCGTTGTTCGTTACGGGAGAGAGGGCGATAAGACTGAAGCTTTCTTT.

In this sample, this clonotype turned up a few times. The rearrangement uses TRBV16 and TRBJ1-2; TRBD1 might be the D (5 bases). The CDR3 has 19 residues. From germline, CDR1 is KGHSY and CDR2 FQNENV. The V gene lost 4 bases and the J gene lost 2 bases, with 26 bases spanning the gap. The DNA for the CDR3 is TGTGCCAGCAGCCCACTTTCAGGTGGGGGTAGGGCCCTCAACTATGGCTACACCTTC. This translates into CASSPLSGGGRALNYGYTF.

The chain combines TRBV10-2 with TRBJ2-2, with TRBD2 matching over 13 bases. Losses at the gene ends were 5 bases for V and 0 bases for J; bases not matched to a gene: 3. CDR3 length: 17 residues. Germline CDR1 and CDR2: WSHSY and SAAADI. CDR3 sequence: CASSKTSGGTNTGELFF. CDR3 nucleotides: TGCGCCAGCAGTAAGACTAGCGGGGGGACGAACACCGGGGAGCTGTTTTTT.

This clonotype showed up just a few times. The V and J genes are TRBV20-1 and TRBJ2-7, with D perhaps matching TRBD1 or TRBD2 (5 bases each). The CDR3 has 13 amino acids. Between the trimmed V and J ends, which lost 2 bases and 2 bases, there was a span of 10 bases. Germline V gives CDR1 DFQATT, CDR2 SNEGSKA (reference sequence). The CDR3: CSARWDRAYEQYF. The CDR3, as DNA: TGCAGTGCTAGATGGGACCGAGCCTACGAGCAGTACTTC.

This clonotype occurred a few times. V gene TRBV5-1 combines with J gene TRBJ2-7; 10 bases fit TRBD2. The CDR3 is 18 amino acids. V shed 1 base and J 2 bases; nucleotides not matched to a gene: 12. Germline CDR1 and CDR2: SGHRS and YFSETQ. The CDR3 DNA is TGCGCCAGCAGCTTGATTCCTAGCGGGGGAACACAAGCCTACGAGCAGTACTTC. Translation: CASSLIPSGGTQAYEQYF.

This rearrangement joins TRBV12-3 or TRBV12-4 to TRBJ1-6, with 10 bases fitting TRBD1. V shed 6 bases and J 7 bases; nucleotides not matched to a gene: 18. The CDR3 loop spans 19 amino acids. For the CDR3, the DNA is TGTGCCAGCAGACGTGGGGACAGGGGTTATGAGGGGTGGAATTCACCCCTCCACTTT. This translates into CASRRGDRGYEGWNSPLHF.

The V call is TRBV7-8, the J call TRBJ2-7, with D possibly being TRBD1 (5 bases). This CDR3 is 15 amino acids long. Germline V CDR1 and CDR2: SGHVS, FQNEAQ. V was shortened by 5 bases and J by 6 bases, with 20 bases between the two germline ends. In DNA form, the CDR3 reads TGTGCCAGCAGCCCCCGGCGTGGGGCGCAGCTCGAGCAGTACTTC. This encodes CASSPRRGAQLEQYF.

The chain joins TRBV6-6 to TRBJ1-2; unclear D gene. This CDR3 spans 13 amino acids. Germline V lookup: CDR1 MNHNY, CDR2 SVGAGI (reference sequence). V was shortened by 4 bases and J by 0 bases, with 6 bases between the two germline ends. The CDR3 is CASSLRTNYGYTF. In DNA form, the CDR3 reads TGTGCCAGCAGTTTAAGGACTAACTATGGCTACACCTTC.

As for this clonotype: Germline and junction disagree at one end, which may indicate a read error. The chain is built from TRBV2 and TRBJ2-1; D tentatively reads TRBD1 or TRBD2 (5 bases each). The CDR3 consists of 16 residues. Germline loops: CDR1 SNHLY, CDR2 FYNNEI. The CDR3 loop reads CVSSGRQILVLNEQFF. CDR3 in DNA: TGTGTCAGCAGTGGGAGACAGATCCTAGTTCTCAATGAGCAGTTCTTC.

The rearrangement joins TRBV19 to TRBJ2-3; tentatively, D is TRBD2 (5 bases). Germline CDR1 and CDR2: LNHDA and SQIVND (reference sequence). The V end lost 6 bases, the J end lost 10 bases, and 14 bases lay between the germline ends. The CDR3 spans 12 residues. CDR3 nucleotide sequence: TGTGCCAGTAGCCTACTAGAATCTGCGCAGTATTTT. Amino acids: CASSLLESAQYF. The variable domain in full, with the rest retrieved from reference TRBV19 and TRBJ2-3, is DGGITQSPKYLFRKEGQNVTLSCEQNLNHDAMYWYRQDPGQGLRLIYYSQIVNDFQKGDIAEGYSVSREKKESFPLTVTSAQKNPTAFYLCASSLLESAQYFGPGTRLTVL.

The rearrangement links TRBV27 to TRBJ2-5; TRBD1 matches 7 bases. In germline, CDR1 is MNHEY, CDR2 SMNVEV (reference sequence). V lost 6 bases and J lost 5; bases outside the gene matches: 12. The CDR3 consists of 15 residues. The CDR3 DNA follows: TGTGCCAGCAGAGCCCGTGACAGGGAACGGGAGACCCAGTACTTC. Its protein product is CASRARDRERETQYF.

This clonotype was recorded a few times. In DNA form, the CDR3 reads TGTGCCAGCAGTGAATCGACAGGCTTGTTTGGCTACACCTTC. Translation gives CASSESTGLFGYTF. The chain carries TRBV6-1 and TRBJ1-2, with TRBD1 as a possible D gene (6 bases). From germline, CDR1 is MNHNS and CDR2 SASEGT. V was trimmed by 2 bases and J by 7 bases, leaving 14 bases between them. This CDR3 comprises 14 residues.

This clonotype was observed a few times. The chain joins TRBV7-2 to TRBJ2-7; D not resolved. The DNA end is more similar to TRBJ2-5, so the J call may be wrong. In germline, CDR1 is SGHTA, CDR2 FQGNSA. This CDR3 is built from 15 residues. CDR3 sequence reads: CASSLEGTRQETQYF. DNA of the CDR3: TGTGCCAGCAGCTTAGAAGGCACACGTCAAGAGACCCAGTACTTC.

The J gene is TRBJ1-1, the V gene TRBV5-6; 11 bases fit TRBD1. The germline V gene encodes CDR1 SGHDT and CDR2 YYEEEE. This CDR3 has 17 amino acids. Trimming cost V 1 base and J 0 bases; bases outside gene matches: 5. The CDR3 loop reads CASSLYGTGGMNTEAFF. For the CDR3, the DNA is TGTGCCAGCAGCTTGTACGGGACAGGGGGAATGAACACTGAAGCTTTCTTT.

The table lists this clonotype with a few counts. The CDR3 region is CASSQDAVTQYF. CDR3 nucleotide sequence: TGTGCCAGCAGCCAAGATGCAGTGACCCAGTACTTC. The chain is built from TRBV4-2 and TRBJ2-5; no clear D gene. The germline gives CDR1 LGHNA, CDR2 YNFKEQ. The germline V and J ends were trimmed by 0 bases and 7 bases, with 6 bases remaining between them. The CDR3 runs 12 residues.

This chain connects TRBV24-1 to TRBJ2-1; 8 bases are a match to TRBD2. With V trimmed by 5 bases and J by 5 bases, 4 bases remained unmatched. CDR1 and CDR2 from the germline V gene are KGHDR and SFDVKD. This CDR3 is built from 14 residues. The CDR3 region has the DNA TGTGCCACCAGTGTCGCGGGAGGAAACAATGAGCAGTTCTTC. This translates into CATSVAGGNNEQFF.

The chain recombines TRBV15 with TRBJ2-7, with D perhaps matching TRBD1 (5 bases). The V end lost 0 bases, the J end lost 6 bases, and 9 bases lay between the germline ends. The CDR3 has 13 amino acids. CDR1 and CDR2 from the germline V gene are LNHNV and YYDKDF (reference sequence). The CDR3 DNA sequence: TGTGCCACCAGCAGAGATCCAGGGTCCGAGCAGTACTTC. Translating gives CATSRDPGSEQYF.